The 25 T cell receptor beta chains presented below share a single source sample, sequenced in a study of blood T cell repertoires in COVID-19. Sequencing was performed with immunoSEQ multiplex PCR; in TCRdb, only in-frame clones are kept and a portion is missing. The sample has fewer than 400,000 clones, around 83% seen once; the top ten hold about 2.7%. The source material was peripheral blood. These receptors all come from a man aged 30 to 39 with active or convalescent COVID-19.

This clone was seen only a few times. The V call is TRBV20-1, the J call TRBJ1-1; 7 nucleotides agree with TRBD1. Germline lookup yields CDR1 DFQATT and CDR2 SNEGSKA (reference sequence). The trim removed 3 bases at V and 0 bases at J, leaving 4 bases unmatched. This CDR3 spans 14 amino acids. CDR3 sequence reads: CSASGTVMNTEAFF. The CDR3, as DNA: TGCAGTGCTAGTGGGACAGTGATGAACACTGAAGCTTTCTTT.

The rearrangement joins TRBV2 to TRBJ1-1; D may be TRBD1 (5 bases). Trimming removed 6 bases at V and 1 base at J, with 9 bases between. In germline, CDR1 is SNHLY, CDR2 FYNNEI. The CDR3 has 13 residues. The CDR3 DNA follows: TGTGCCAGCAGGACAGAATCGAACACTGAAGCTTTCTTT. Its protein is CASRTESNTEAFF.

The chain combines TRBV16 with TRBJ1-6; D may be TRBD1 (5 bases). The CDR3 sequence is 16 residues long. The V gene's germline CDR1 is KGHSY and CDR2 FQNENV. The V gene lost 5 bases and the J gene lost 4 bases, with 15 bases spanning the gap. The CDR3 loop reads CASSAGLPPYNSPLHF. The CDR3 nucleotides are TGTGCCAGCAGCGCGGGACTGCCCCCTTATAATTCACCCCTCCACTTT.

In its sample, this clone was seen a few times. The V and J genes are TRBV6-4 and TRBJ1-2; D not resolved. V gave up 4 bases and J gave up 4 bases, with 4 bases separating them. The CDR3 totals 11 residues. CDR1 is MRHNA, CDR2 SNTAGT, per germline. This chain's CDR3 is CASSGGYGYTF. Written as DNA, the CDR3 is TGTGCCAGCAGTGGCGGCTATGGCTACACCTTC.

This chain links TRBV19 with TRBJ1-1; no clear D. Germline CDR1 reads LNHDA; CDR2 reads SQIVND (reference sequence). Trimming took 5 bases from V and 4 from J, leaving 11 bases between them. The length of the CDR3 is 13 residues. The DNA for the CDR3 is TGTGCCAGTAGTTTTTCGACTGGCACTGAAGCTTTCTTT. This codes for CASSFSTGTEAFF.

The CDR3 loop is CASSLTGEEQYF. CDR3 DNA sequence: TGTGCCAGCAGTTTAACGGGTGAAGAGCAGTACTTC. The rearrangement uses TRBV6-5 and TRBJ2-7; D gene unclear. V was shortened by 4 bases and J by 7 bases, with 11 bases between the two germline ends. Germline-derived CDR1 and CDR2 are MNHEY and SVGAGI. The CDR3 sequence is 12 residues long.

The chain carries TRBV4-2 and TRBJ2-7; TRBD1 is a possible D gene (6 bases). The CDR3 runs to 17 residues. Germline CDR1 and CDR2: LGHNA and YNFKEQ. The ends were cut back, 1 base at V and 5 bases at J, with 21 bases in the middle. CDR3 in amino acids: CASSQGTGTFFAHEQYF. The CDR3 DNA reads as TGTGCCAGCAGCCAAGGGACCGGGACATTCTTTGCCCACGAGCAGTACTTC.

The chain employs TRBV4-3 and TRBJ2-3; D not certain. V was pared by 2 bases and J by 1 base, with 4 bases between. The CDR3 is made up of 13 amino acids. Germline V lookup: CDR1 LGHNA, CDR2 YSLEER. The CDR3 loop reads CASSQRGTDTQYF. For the CDR3, the DNA is TGCGCCAGCAGCCAACGGGGCACAGATACGCAGTATTTT.

This clone appeared once. The chain is built from TRBV7-2 and TRBJ2-7, with TRBD1 as a possible D gene (6 bases). This CDR3 is 14 amino acids long. Trimming removed 4 bases from V and 1 base from J, with 11 bases in between. Germline CDR1 SGHTA, CDR2 FQGNSA. The CDR3 is CASSSIRGSYEQYF. In DNA, the CDR3 is TGTGCCAGCAGCTCCATCAGGGGTTCCTACGAGCAGTACTTC.

This chain uses TRBV5-1 with TRBJ1-1, with 11 nucleotides matching TRBD1. The V segment lost 4 bases and the J segment 6 bases; nucleotides outside the gene matches: 11. The CDR3 has 16 amino acids. CDR1 and CDR2 (germline): SGHRS, YFSETQ. CDR3 residues: CASSETGQGARSEAFF. The CDR3 coding sequence is TGCGCCAGCAGCGAAACCGGACAGGGGGCGCGTTCTGAAGCTTTCTTT.

This clone was detected only once. This chain connects TRBV30 to TRBJ2-3; 8 bases align to TRBD2. After removal of 0 bases from V and 3 bases from J, the junction contained 2 bases not matched to a gene. The CDR3 has 14 amino acids. Germline assignment: CDR1 GTSNPN and CDR2 SVGIG (reference sequence). CDR3 in DNA: TGTGCCTGGAGTGTAGCGGGGGTTACAGATACGCAGTATTTT. Protein: CAWSVAGVTDTQYF. The whole variable domain, remainder taken from reference TRBV30 and TRBJ2-3, is SQTIHQWPATLVQPVGSPLSLECTVEGTSNPNLYWYRQAAGRGLQLLFYSVGIGQISSEVPQNLSASRPQDRQFILSSKKLLLSDSGFYLCAWSVAGVTDTQYFGPGTRLTVL.

The chain joins TRBV28 to TRBJ1-3; D unresolved. V gave up 3 bases and J gave up 0 bases, with 6 bases separating them. CDR3 length equals 14 residues. Per the germline V gene, CDR1 is MDHEN and CDR2 is SYDVKM. CDR3 sequence reads: CASSFIGSGNTIYF. CDR3 DNA sequence: TGTGCCAGCAGTTTCATCGGCTCTGGAAACACCATATATTTT.

This clone is a singleton in its sample. The chain joins TRBV19 to TRBJ1-4; weak D call: TRBD1 (6 bases). Germline V lookup: CDR1 LNHDA, CDR2 SQIVND (reference sequence). The CDR3 is 13 amino acids. Trimming took off 5 bases at V and 5 bases at J, with 9 bases between the two ends. In DNA, the CDR3 is TGTGCCAGTAGTCAGGGGTTCAATGAAAAACTGTTTTTT. Residues: CASSQGFNEKLFF.

The gene calls are TRBV3-1 (or the pseudogene TRBV3-2) and TRBJ1-3; D gene uncertain. Germline CDR1 is LGHDT and CDR2 is YNNKEL (reference sequence). The V end was cut by 0 bases, the J end by 2 bases, with 20 bases between. This CDR3 is built from 19 residues. In DNA form, the CDR3 reads TGTGCCAGCAGCCAAGATAATCGGGGAGCAAAGGGTACTGGAAACACCATATATTTT. Translated: CASSQDNRGAKGTGNTIYF.

The V gene is TRBV15, the J gene TRBJ1-1; D not certain. The CDR3 has 14 residues. The V and J ends lost 5 bases and 5 bases respectively, with 15 bases between them. Germline V gene lookup returns CDR1 LNHNV and CDR2 YYDKDF (reference sequence). Written as DNA, the CDR3 is TGTGCCACCAGCCACCGACCAGGTAGTACTGAAGCTTTCTTT. It codes for CATSHRPGSTEAFF.

The chain links TRBV6-2 or TRBV6-3 to TRBJ2-4; 9 bases are shared with TRBD1. The germline V gene has CDR1 MNHEY and CDR2 SVGEGT. The CDR3 covers 16 residues. With 5 bases clipped from V and 1 base from J, the junction kept 6 bases outside the gene matches. CDR3 protein: CASSIPGTGAKNIQYF. Here the CDR3 DNA reads TGTGCCAGCAGTATCCCCGGGACAGGGGCCAAAAACATTCAGTACTTC.

This clone is a singleton in its sample. This chain links TRBV12-2 with TRBJ2-3; the listed D gene, TRBD2, was not tested against the DNA. TRBV12-2 is an annotated pseudogene. There are 21 residues in the CDR3. CDR3 residues: CASLKGLFGTSGGARTDTQYF. DNA for the CDR3: TGTGCAAGTCTAAAAGGTCTATTTGGCACTAGCGGGGGAGCTCGCACAGATACGCAGTATTTT.

The chain employs TRBV6-2 or TRBV6-3 and TRBJ2-7, with D uncertain. The germline gives CDR1 MNHEY, CDR2 SVGEGT. The CDR3 totals 12 residues. V dropped 2 bases and J dropped 2 bases, with 4 bases sitting between them. CDR3 in amino acids: CASSYEAYEQYF. For the CDR3, the DNA is TGTGCCAGCAGTTACGAGGCCTACGAGCAGTACTTC.

This rearrangement joins TRBV2 to TRBJ2-1; the D is unclear. Between the trimmed V and J ends, which lost 8 bases and 3 bases, there was a span of 8 bases. From germline, CDR1 is SNHLY and CDR2 FYNNEI. The CDR3 covers 12 residues. CDR3 sequence: CASRSGYNEQFF. CDR3 DNA sequence: TGTGCCAGCCGGAGTGGCTACAATGAGCAGTTCTTC. The full variable domain, rest sourced from reference TRBV2 and TRBJ2-1, is EPEVTQTPSHQVTQMGQEVILRCVPISNHLYFYWYRQILGQKVEFLVSFYNNEISEKSEIFDDQFSVERPDGSNFTLKIRSTKLEDSAMYFCASRSGYNEQFFGPGTRLTVL.

The V gene is TRBV30, the J gene TRBJ1-1, with 7 bases matching TRBD1. The junction had 7 bases not matched to a gene; V was cut back by 5 bases and J by 1 base. This CDR3 has 14 residues. The germline V gene has CDR1 GTSNPN and CDR2 SVGIG (reference sequence). CDR3 residues: CAWFRQGRNTEAFF. The CDR3 DNA sequence: TGTGCCTGGTTTAGACAGGGCCGGAACACTGAAGCTTTCTTT.

The chain is built from TRBV5-5 and TRBJ1-4; D unclear. In germline, CDR1 is SGHKS, CDR2 YYEKEE (reference sequence). V was clipped by 0 bases and J by 5 bases, with 11 bases between them. This CDR3 comprises 15 residues. CDR3 DNA sequence: TGTGCCAGCAGCTTGGTGCCCACCGGGAATGAAAAACTGTTTTTT. It specifies CASSLVPTGNEKLFF.

The chain carries TRBV19 and TRBJ2-3, with 7 bases lining up with TRBD2. The CDR3 has 15 residues. Looked up from germline, CDR1 is LNHDA and CDR2 is SQIVND (reference sequence). The J segment lost 3 bases and the V segment lost 5 bases, leaving 8 bases of the junction unmatched. DNA for the CDR3: TGTGCCAGTAGTTATGTGGCTAGCGGTACAGATACGCAGTATTTT. Encoded protein: CASSYVASGTDTQYF.

The chain recombines TRBV6-6 with TRBJ2-1; D is undetermined. The CDR3 runs 12 residues. V dropped 4 bases and J dropped 5 bases, with 6 bases sitting between them. In germline, CDR1 is MNHNY, CDR2 SVGAGI (reference sequence). This chain's CDR3 is CASSFANNEQFF. In nucleotides, the CDR3 is TGTGCCAGCAGTTTCGCTAACAATGAGCAGTTCTTC.

The chain recombines TRBV5-4 with TRBJ1-2, with D perhaps matching TRBD1 (6 bases). The CDR3 covers 13 residues. Germline CDR1 is SGHNT and CDR2 is YYREEE (reference sequence). Deletions cut 6 bases from V and 4 bases from J, with 13 bases between. The CDR3 loop is CASNFGQSYGYTF. CDR3 DNA sequence: TGTGCCAGCAACTTTGGACAGTCCTATGGCTACACCTTC.

This clone showed up just a few times. The rearrangement links TRBV27 to TRBJ1-5; D is perhaps TRBD1 (6 bases). The CDR3 is made up of 17 amino acids. Germline lookup yields CDR1 MNHEY and CDR2 SMNVEV (reference sequence). Trimming took 8 bases from V and 0 from J, leaving 20 bases between them. The CDR3 DNA reads TGTGCCAGCCGGCCCGGGACACTGAGAGATAGCAATCAGCCCCAGCATTTT. Translated: CASRPGTLRDSNQPQHF.